Below, 15 T cell receptor beta chains from the same sample are listed, as sequenced in a study of regulatory T cells in long-lasting Graves disease. Regarding time point: persistent/refractory GD, antithyroid drugs over 5 years with positive TRAb. PBMC-derived RNA was used for the TCR library. CDR3 regions were amplified by Arm-PCR using iRepertoire HTBI primers to build TCR beta libraries. TCRdb analysed the multiplex PCR reads with MiXCR anew, one entry per CDR3 protein. Of roughly 490,000 distinct CDR3 sequences in the sample, around a fifth were seen once. This material consisted of peripheral blood mononuclear cells (PBMCs), taken when the disease was refractory, from a patient treated with antithyroid drugs. All receptors derive from a female donor with Graves disease.

The genes are TRBV12-3 or TRBV12-4 and TRBJ2-7; 9 bases agree with TRBD1. The CDR3 covers 14 residues. J was trimmed by 1 base and V by 6 bases; bases with no gene match: 4. CDR3 coding DNA: TGTGCCAGCAGATCGGGACAGGGATCCTACGAGCAGTACTTC. It codes for CASRSGQGSYEQYF.

As to this clonotype: This may be a read error, as it is one base from a much larger clone. J is TRBJ2-7 and V is TRBV6-5, with D perhaps TRBD1 (5 bases). This CDR3 is 13 amino acids long. Germline loops: CDR1 MNHEY, CDR2 SVGAGI. V was shortened by 4 bases and J by 5 bases, with 12 bases between the two germline ends. DNA for the CDR3: TGTGCCAGCAGTTCTACAAGGGGCAACGAGCAGTACTTC. This codes for CASSSTRGNEQYF.

This clonotype came up many times. The V call is TRBV6-5, the J call TRBJ2-2; D unclear. This CDR3 comprises 14 residues. V was clipped by 0 bases and J by 5 bases, with 7 bases between them. Germline V CDR1 and CDR2: MNHEY, SVGAGI. The CDR3 DNA sequence: TGTGCCAGCAGTTACTCGCGGCAGACCGGGGAGCTGTTTTTT. Protein sequence: CASSYSRQTGELFF.

This clonotype was recorded at least ten times. The chain links TRBV28 to TRBJ2-7; 14 nucleotides align to TRBD2. Losses at the gene ends were 5 bases for V and 2 bases for J; bases not matched to a gene: 2. This CDR3 comprises 15 residues. Germline CDR1 MDHEN, CDR2 SYDVKM. CDR3 residues: CASSGTSGRPYEQYF. The CDR3 DNA sequence: TGTGCCAGCAGTGGGACTAGCGGGAGACCCTACGAGCAGTACTTC.

The chain uses TRBV10-3 and TRBJ2-7; 10 bases match TRBD2. Germline values: CDR1 ENHRY, CDR2 SYGVKD. This CDR3 has 14 residues. J was trimmed by 3 bases and V by 4 bases; bases with no gene match: 3. DNA of the CDR3: TGTGCCATCAGTGGGGCTAGCGGGGGCTACGAGCAGTACTTC. Translated: CAISGASGGYEQYF.

This clonotype was detected a few times. The rearrangement links TRBV25-1 to TRBJ1-2; D uncertain. Germline V gene lookup returns CDR1 MGHDK and CDR2 SYGVNS. The CDR3 length is 12 residues. V was shortened by 4 bases and J by 4 bases, with 7 bases between the two germline ends. The CDR3 DNA reads TGTGCCAGCAGTGGAAATTTCTATGGCTACACCTTC. Translation: CASSGNFYGYTF.

As to this clonotype: Given a far larger clone just one base away, this is likely a sequencing read error. The rearrangement joins TRBV2 to TRBJ1-4; no clear D gene. V shed 8 bases and J shed 3 bases, with 13 bases lying between them. Germline CDR1 and CDR2: SNHLY and FYNNEI. This CDR3 has 14 amino acids. CDR3 sequence: CASSHTAANEKLFF. The DNA for the CDR3 is TGTGCCAGCTCCCACACCGCAGCTAATGAAAAACTGTTTTTT.

The sample holds many counts of this clonotype. The genes are TRBV2 and TRBJ1-5; 12 nucleotides agree with TRBD1. This CDR3 region has 14 residues. V shed 6 bases and J 6 bases; nucleotides not matched to a gene: 3. Per germline, CDR1 SNHLY and CDR2 FYNNEI. DNA for the CDR3: TGTGCCAGCAGCGGGACAGGGGGCATTCAGCCCCAGCATTTT. Its translation is CASSGTGGIQPQHF.

This chain connects TRBV7-9 to TRBJ1-4, with 7 bases aligning to TRBD1. From germline, CDR1 is SEHNR and CDR2 FQNEAQ (reference sequence). The CDR3 runs 15 residues. Unmatched junction bases numbered 4, after V lost 5 bases and J lost 1 base. The CDR3 spells CASSHGDRTNEKLFF. DNA of the CDR3: TGTGCCAGCAGCCACGGGGACAGAACTAATGAAAAACTGTTTTTT.

This clonotype was seen at least ten times. J is TRBJ1-1 and V is TRBV28; D gene uncertain. Germline CDR1 reads MDHEN; CDR2 reads SYDVKM. The CDR3 loop spans 11 amino acids. V lost 1 base and J lost 8, with 5 bases in between. CDR3 sequence (DNA): TGTGCCAGCAGTTTATACGGCGAAGCTTTCTTT. The encoded protein is CASSLYGEAFF.

This clonotype was observed a handful of times. The CDR3: CASARNPQGFDGFDQPQHF. The CDR3 region has the DNA TGTGCCAGCGCCCGAAATCCACAGGGTTTCGATGGGTTTGATCAGCCCCAGCATTTT. The chain links TRBV6-1 to TRBJ1-5; a weak D match, TRBD1 (6 bases). From germline, CDR1 is MNHNS and CDR2 SASEGT. V lost 8 bases, J lost 5 bases, and 31 bases lay in between. This CDR3 contains 19 residues.

J is TRBJ1-2 and V is TRBV5-4; TRBD1 might be the D (5 bases). V dropped 3 bases and J dropped 10 bases, with 16 bases sitting between them. CDR1 is SGHNT, CDR2 YYREEE, per germline (reference sequence). The CDR3 has 13 amino acids. CDR3 coding DNA: TGTGCCAGCAGCTACACGGGGGGACCGGACTACACCTTC. Its translation is CASSYTGGPDYTF.

Note on this clonotype: Compared with germline, one end of the junction differs, possibly owing to a read error. The V gene is TRBV28, the J gene TRBJ2-4, with 8 bases fitting TRBD1. The CDR3 loop spans 14 amino acids. CDR1 is MDHEN and CDR2 is SYDVKM in the germline V gene. In nucleotides, the CDR3 is TGTGCCGGCAGTACAAGACAGGGGATTAACATTCAGTACTTC. This translates into CAGSTRQGINIQYF.

This clonotype was observed a handful of times. The chain uses TRBV7-9 and TRBJ2-2, with TRBD2 matching 7 bases. The CDR3 spans 14 residues. The V gene's germline CDR1 is SEHNR and CDR2 FQNEAQ (reference sequence). With V trimmed by 3 bases and J by 7 bases, 5 bases remained unmatched. The CDR3 loop is CASSFRLALGELFF. The CDR3, as DNA: TGTGCCAGCAGCTTCCGACTAGCTCTCGGGGAGCTGTTTTTT. The complete variable domain, with remaining parts taken from reference TRBV7-9 and TRBJ2-2, reads DTGVSQNPRHKITKRGQNVTFRCDPISEHNRLYWYRQTLGQGPEFLTYFQNEAQLEKSRLLSDRFSAERPKGSFSTLEIQRTEQGDSAMYLCASSFRLALGELFFGEGSRLTVL.

This clonotype was recorded a few times. The V and J genes are TRBV20-1 and TRBJ1-1; possible D gene TRBD1, 6 bases. The CDR3 contains 13 residues. Trimming left V 6 bases short and J 2 bases short, with 13 bases between. Germline loops: CDR1 DFQATT, CDR2 SNEGSKA (reference sequence). CDR3 DNA sequence: TGCAGTGCGCGGACAGACCGAAACACTGAAGCTTTCTTT. This gives the protein CSARTDRNTEAFF.